The sequence of this T cell receptor beta chain was determined in a study of pediatric ulcerative colitis. A note on this clone: Its antigen is undetermined.

The V gene lost 3 bases and the J gene lost 2 bases, with 21 bases spanning the gap. Germline V lookup: CDR1 SQVTM, CDR2 ANQGSEA. The CDR3 loop spans 17 amino acids. Assay: immunoSEQ multiplex PCR; the TCRdb copy retains only in-frame clones and omits some. The sample records 57,000 or so clones, about 89% being singletons. Findings and limits, study-wide: Ulcerative colitis patients shared more blood-rectal clones than controls. Two rectal CDR3 clonotypes occurred in all ulcerative colitis patients. A couple of patients had blood samples with substantially reduced template counts.

This sequence was found in a boy aged 10-17 years who was a control in a study of pediatric ulcerative colitis. The sample comprised blood. The V call is TRBV29-1, the J call TRBJ2-3, with D perhaps TRBD2 (7 bases). The CDR3 loop reads CSVDGASRGRITDTQYF. CDR3 nucleotides: TGCAGCGTTGACGGAGCGTCGCGGGGGCGGATCACAGATACGCAGTATTTT.